This TCR beta chain was retrieved from a study of cytomegalovirus exposure and HLA in healthy donors. General observations from the study: In a later analysis, TCR beta V- and J-gene trimming showed a link to a missense DCLRE1C variant.

V shed 1 base and J 3 bases; nucleotides not matched to a gene: 12. Germline V gene data show CDR1 as SGDLS and CDR2 as YYNGEE. CDR3 length: 17 amino acids. In the case of this clone: The antigen is unknown.

Primers included in the PCR were 60 Vbeta and 13 Jbeta primers. Per the authors' pipeline: A follow-up analysis tallied about 88 million unique TCR beta chains, roughly 9.9 million shared. Assay: immunoSEQ multiplex PCR; the TCRdb copy retains only in-frame clones and omits some. Clone size and V and J calls were adopted from that table, with D and trimming inferred from the DNA. The data show 150,000 to 200,000 clones, and the top ten clones hold 1% to 1.5%. This receptor was identified in a woman in her fifties or sixties in good health and CMV-seronegative. What was sequenced was PBMCs. The chain links TRBV9 to TRBJ1-1; 7 bases line up with TRBD1. The DNA for the CDR3 is TGTGCCAGCAGCGTAAGTTTAACAGGGGTGGAGGACACTGAAGCTTTCTTT. Translated, it gives CASSVSLTGVEDTEAFF. The full variable domain, its missing parts supplied by reference TRBV9 and TRBJ1-1, is DSGVTQTPKHLITATGQRVTLRCSPRSGDLSVYWYQQSLDQGLQFLIQYYNGEERAKGNILERFSAQQFPDLHSELNLSSLELGDSALYFCASSVSLTGVEDTEAFFGQGTRLTVV.